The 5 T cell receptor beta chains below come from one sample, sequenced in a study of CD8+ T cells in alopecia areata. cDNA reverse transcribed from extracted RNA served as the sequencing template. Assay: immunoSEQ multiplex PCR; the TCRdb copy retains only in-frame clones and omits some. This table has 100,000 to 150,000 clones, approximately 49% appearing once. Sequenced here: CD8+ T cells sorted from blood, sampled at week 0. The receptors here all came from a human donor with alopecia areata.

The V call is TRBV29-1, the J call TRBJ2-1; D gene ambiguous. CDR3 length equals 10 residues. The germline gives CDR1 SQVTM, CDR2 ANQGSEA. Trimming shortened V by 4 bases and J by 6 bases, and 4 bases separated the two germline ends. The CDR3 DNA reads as TGCAGCGTTGCAGTCAATGAGCAGTTCTTC. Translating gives CSVAVNEQFF.

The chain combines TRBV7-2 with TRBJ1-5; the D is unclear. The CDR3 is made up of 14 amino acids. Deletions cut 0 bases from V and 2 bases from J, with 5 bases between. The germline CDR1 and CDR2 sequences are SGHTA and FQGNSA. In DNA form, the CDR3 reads TGTGCCAGCAGCTTAGCGGAGGGCAATCAGCCCCAGCATTTT. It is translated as CASSLAEGNQPQHF. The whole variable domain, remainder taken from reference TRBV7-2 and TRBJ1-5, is GAGVSQSPSNKVTEKGKDVELRCDPISGHTALYWYRQSLGQGLEFLIYFQGNSAPDKSGLPSDRFSAERTGGSVSTLTIQRTQQEDSAVYLCASSLAEGNQPQHFGDGTRLSIL.

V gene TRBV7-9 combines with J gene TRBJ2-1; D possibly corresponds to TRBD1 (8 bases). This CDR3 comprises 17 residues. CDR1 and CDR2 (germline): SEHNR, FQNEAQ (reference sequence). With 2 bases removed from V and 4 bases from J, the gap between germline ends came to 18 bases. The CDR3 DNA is TGTGCCAGCAGCTTACTCGGACAGGGCGGGGGTTACAATGAGCAGTTCTTC. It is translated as CASSLLGQGGGYNEQFF.

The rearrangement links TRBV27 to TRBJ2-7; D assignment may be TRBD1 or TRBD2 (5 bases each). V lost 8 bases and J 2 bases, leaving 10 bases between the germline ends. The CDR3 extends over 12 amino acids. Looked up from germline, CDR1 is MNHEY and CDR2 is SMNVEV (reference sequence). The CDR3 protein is CASRGSAYEQYF. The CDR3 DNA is TGTGCCAGCCGGGGCAGCGCCTACGAGCAGTACTTC.

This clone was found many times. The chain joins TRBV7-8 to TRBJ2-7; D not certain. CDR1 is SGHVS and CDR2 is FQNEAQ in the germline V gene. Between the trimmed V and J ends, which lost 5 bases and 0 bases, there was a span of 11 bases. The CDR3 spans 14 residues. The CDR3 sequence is CASSNSESSYEQYF. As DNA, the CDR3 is TGTGCCAGCAGCAACAGCGAGAGCTCCTACGAGCAGTACTTC.